This TCR beta chain is from a study of CD8 T cells in Susac syndrome. The RNA input was about 0.5 to 1 ug, and it was reverse transcribed with random hexamers. Each CDR3 protein gets one entry after TCRdb re-called the immunoSEQ multiplex PCR reads with MiXCR. The table lists 55,000 to 70,000 distinct CDR3 sequences, more than 85% of them singletons, with about 0.25% in the top ten. From germline, CDR1 is MGHRA and CDR2 YSYEKL. This CDR3 comprises 16 residues. J lost 5 bases, V lost 1 base, and 9 bases had no gene match. Material: CD8+ T cells from PBMCs. The receptor was derived from a human donor in good health. The chain couples TRBV4-1 to TRBJ1-2; 8 bases match TRBD1. The CDR3 nucleotides are TGCGCCAGCAGCCAAGTAGGAAACAGGGGGAATTATGGCTACACCTTC. The encoded protein is CASSQVGNRGNYGYTF.